This T cell receptor (beta chain) was sequenced in a study of T cells in Graves' hyperthyroidism and ophthalmopathy. In its sample, this clonotype was seen many times. The PBMCs had their origin in more than 9.5 ml of fresh peripheral blood. The TCR beta CDR3 regions underwent amplification using RNA transcripts as the source. Initially, a first-round RT-PCR of the TCR CDR3 employed the HTBI primer set. TCRdb reprocessed the multiplex PCR reads with MiXCR, giving one entry per CDR3 protein. This table has roughly 500,000 distinct CDR3 sequences, roughly 16% appearing once. Germline CDR1 reads GTSNPN; CDR2 reads SVGIG (reference sequence). Trimming removed 4 bases from V and 2 bases from J, with 9 bases in between. CDR3 size: 13 residues.

The chain couples TRBV30 to TRBJ1-3, with unresolved D. The TCR was taken from a woman aged 25 to 45 with Graves' ophthalmopathy. The material sequenced was blood. CDR3 sequence: CAWTPVAGNTIYF. The CDR3 DNA reads TGTGCCTGGACTCCAGTGGCTGGAAACACCATATATTTT.